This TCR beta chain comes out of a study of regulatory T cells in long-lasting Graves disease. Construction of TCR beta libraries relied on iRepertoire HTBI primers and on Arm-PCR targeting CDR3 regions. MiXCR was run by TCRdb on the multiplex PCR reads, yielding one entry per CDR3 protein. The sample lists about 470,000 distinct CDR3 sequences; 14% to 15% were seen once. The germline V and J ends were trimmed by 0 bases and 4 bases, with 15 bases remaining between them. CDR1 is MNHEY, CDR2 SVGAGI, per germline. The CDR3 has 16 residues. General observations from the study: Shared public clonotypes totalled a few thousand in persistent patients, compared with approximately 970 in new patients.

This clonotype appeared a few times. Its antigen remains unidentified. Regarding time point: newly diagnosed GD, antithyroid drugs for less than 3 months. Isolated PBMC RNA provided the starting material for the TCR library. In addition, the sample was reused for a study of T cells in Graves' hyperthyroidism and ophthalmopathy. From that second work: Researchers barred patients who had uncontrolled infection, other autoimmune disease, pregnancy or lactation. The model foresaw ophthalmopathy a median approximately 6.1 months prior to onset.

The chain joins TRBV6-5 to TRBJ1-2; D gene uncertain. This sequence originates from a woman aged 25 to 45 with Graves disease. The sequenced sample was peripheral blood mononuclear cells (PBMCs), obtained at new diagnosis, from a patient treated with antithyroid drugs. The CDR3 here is CASSYSTQPGGYGYTF. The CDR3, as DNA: TGTGCCAGCAGTTACTCGACACAGCCCGGCGGCTATGGCTACACCTTC.